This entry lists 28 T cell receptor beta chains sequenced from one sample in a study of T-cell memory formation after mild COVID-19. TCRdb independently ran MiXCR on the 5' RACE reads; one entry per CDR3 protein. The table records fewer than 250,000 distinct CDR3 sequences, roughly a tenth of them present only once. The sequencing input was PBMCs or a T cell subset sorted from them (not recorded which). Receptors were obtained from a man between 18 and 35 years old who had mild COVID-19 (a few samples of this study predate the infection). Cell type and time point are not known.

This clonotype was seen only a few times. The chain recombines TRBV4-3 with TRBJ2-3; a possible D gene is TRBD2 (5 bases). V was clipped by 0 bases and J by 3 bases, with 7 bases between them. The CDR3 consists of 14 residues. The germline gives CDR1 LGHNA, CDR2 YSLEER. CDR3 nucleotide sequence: TGCGCCAGCAGCCAAGATTGGAGGACAGATACGCAGTATTTT. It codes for CASSQDWRTDTQYF.

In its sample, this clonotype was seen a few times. The CDR3 DNA reads TGTGCCAGCAGCCGTGGGGGGGACCACTACGAGCAGTACGTC. This translates into CASSRGGDHYEQYV. The gene calls are TRBV7-9 and TRBJ2-7; 7 bases align to TRBD2. The CDR3 has 14 amino acids. Per germline, CDR1 SEHNR and CDR2 FQNEAQ (reference sequence). The V and J ends lost 5 bases and 3 bases, in that order; junction bases with no gene match: 7.

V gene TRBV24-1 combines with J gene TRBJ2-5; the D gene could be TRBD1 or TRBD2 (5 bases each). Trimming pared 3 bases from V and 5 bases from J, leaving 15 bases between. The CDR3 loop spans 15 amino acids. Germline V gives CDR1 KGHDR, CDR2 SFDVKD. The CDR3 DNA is TGTGCCACCAGTGATCCCAGAGGGGCGGGTGAGACCCAGTACTTC. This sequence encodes CATSDPRGAGETQYF.

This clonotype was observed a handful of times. For the CDR3, the DNA is TGTGCCAGCGTAAGGTCGGGGAACACTGAAGCTTTCTTT. Its translation is CASVRSGNTEAFF. The genes are TRBV6-2 or TRBV6-3 and TRBJ1-1; D call uncertain. CDR1 is MNHEY and CDR2 is SVGEGT in the germline V gene. V shed 8 bases and J shed 1 base, with 11 bases lying between them. The CDR3 loop spans 13 amino acids.

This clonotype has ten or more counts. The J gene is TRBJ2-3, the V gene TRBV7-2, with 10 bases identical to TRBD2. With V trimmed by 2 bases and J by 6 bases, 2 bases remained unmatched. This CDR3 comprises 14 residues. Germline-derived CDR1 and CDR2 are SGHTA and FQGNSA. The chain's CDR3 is CASSLNSGGDTQYF. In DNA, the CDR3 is TGTGCCAGCAGCTTAAATAGCGGGGGGGATACGCAGTATTTT.

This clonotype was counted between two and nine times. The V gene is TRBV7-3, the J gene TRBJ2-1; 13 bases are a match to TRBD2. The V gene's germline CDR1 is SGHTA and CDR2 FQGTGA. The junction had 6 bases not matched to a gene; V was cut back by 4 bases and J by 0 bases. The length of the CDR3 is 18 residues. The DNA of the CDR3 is TGTGCCAGCAGCTCGACTAGCGGGGGGACCAGCTCCTACAATGAGCAGTTCTTC. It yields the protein CASSSTSGGTSSYNEQFF.

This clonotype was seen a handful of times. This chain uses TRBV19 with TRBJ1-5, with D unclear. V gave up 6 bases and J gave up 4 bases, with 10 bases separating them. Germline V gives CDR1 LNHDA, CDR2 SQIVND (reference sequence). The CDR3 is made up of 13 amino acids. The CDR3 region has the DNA TGTGCCAGTAGCCGCGGGTTAAATCAGCCCCAGCATTTT. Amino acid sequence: CASSRGLNQPQHF.

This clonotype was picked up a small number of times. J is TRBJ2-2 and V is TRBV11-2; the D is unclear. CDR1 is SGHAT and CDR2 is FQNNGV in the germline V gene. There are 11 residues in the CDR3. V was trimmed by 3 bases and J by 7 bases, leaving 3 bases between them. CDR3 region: CASSFVGELFF. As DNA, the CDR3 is TGTGCCAGCAGCTTCGTCGGGGAGCTGTTTTTT.

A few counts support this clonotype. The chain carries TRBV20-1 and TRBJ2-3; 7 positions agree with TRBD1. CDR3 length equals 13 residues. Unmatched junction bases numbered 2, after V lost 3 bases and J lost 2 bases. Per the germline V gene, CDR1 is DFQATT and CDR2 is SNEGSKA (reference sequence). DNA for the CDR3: TGCAGTGCTAGCGACAGGGCCACAGATACGCAGTATTTT. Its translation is CSASDRATDTQYF.

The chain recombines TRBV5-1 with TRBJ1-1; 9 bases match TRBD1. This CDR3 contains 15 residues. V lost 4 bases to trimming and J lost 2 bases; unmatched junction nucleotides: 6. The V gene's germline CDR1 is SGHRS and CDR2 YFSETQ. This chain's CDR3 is CASSKGQGFNTEAFF. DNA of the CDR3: TGCGCCAGCAGCAAGGGACAGGGATTCAACACTGAAGCTTTCTTT.

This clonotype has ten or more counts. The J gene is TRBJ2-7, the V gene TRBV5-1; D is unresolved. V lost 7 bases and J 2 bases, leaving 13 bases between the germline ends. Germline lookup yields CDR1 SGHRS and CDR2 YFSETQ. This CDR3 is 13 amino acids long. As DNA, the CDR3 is TGCGCCAGCCACCTCGACGGTGCCTACGAGCAGTACTTC. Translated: CASHLDGAYEQYF.

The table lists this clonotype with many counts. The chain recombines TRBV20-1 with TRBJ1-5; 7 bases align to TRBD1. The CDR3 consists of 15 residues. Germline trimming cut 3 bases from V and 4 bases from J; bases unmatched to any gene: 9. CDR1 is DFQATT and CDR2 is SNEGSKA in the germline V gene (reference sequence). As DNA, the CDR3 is TGCAGTGCTAGTTCGGCGACAGGGTGGAATCAGCCCCAGCATTTT. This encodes CSASSATGWNQPQHF.

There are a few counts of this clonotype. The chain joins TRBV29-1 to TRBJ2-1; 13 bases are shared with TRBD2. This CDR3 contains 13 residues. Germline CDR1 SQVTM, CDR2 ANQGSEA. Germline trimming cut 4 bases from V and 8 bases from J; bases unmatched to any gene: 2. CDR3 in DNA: TGCAGCGTTGGGACTAGCGGGGGACATGAGCAGTTCTTC. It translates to CSVGTSGGHEQFF.

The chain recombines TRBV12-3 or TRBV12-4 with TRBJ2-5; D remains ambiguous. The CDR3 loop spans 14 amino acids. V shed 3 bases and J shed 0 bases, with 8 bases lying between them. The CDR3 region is CASSFNSHQETQYF. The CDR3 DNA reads TGTGCCAGCAGTTTCAACAGCCACCAAGAGACCCAGTACTTC.

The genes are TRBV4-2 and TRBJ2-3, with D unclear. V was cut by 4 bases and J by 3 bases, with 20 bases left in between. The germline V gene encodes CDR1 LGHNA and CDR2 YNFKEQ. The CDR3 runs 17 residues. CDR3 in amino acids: CASSPRVGQSKTDTQYF. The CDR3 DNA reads TGTGCCAGCAGCCCAAGAGTCGGGCAGAGCAAGACAGATACGCAGTATTTT.

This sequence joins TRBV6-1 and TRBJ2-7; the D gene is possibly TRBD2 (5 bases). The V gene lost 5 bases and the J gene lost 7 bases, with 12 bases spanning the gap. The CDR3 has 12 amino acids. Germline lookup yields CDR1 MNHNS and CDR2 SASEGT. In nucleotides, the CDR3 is TGTGCCAGCAGTTTCGGACGCGGGGAGCAGTACTTC. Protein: CASSFGRGEQYF.

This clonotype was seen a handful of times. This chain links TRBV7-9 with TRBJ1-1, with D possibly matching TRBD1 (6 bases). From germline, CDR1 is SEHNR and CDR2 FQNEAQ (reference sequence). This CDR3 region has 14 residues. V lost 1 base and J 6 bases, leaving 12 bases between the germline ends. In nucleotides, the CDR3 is TGTGCCAGCAGCTTAGACGGGGGGGCTGCTGAAGCTTTCTTT. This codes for CASSLDGGAAEAFF.

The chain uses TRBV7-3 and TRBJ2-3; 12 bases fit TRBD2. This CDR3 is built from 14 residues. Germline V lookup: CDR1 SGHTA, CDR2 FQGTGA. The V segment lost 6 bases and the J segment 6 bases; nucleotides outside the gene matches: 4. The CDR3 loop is CASSTGTSGDTQYF. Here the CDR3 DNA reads TGTGCCAGCAGTACCGGGACTAGCGGGGATACGCAGTATTTT.

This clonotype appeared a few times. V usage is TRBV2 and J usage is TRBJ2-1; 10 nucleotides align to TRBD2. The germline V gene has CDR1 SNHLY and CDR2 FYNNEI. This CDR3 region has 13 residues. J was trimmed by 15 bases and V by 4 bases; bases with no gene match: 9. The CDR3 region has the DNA TGTGCCAGCAGTGCTAGCGGGGGCCCCTTCGCGTTCTTC. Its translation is CASSASGGPFAFF.

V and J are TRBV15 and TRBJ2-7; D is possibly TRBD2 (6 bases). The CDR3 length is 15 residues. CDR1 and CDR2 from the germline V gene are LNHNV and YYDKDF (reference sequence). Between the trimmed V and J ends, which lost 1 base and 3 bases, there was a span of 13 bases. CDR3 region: CATSRGHGTLYEQYF. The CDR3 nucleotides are TGTGCCACCAGCAGAGGACACGGGACTCTCTACGAGCAGTACTTC.

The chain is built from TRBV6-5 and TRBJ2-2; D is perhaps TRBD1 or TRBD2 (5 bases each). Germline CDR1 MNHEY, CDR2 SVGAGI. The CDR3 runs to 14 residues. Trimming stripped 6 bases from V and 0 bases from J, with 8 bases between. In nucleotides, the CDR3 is TGTGCCAGCAGGGGACCCGCGAACACCGGGGAGCTGTTTTTT. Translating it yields CASRGPANTGELFF.

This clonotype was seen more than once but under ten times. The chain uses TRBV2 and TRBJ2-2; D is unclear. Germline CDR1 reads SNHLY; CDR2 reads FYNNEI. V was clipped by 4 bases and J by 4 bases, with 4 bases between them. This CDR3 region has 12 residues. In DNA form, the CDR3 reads TGTGCCAGCAGTGCGTTCACCGGGGAGCTGTTTTTT. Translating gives CASSAFTGELFF.

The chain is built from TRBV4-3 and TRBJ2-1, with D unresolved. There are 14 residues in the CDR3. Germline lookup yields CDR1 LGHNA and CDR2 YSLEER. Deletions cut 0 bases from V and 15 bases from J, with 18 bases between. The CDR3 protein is CASSQDVPRSARFF. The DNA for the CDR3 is TGCGCCAGCAGCCAAGATGTTCCGAGGTCAGCACGGTTCTTC.

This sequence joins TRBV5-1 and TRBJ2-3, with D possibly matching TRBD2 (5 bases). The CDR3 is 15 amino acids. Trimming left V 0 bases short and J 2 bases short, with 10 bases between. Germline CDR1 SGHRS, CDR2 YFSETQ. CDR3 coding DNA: TGCGCCAGCAGCTTGGGGACTGCCCACACAGATACGCAGTATTTT. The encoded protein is CASSLGTAHTDTQYF.

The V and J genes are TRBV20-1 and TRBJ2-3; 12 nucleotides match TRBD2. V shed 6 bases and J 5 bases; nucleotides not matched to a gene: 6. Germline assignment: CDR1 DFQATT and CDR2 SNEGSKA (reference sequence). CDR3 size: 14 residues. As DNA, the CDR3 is TGCAGTGCGAAGGAGGGACTAGCGGGAGATACGCAGTATTTT. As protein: CSAKEGLAGDTQYF.

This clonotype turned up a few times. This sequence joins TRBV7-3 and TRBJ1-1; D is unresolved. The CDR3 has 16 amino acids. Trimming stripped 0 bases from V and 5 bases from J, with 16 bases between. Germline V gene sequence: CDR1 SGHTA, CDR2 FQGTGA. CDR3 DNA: TGTGCCAGCAGCTTAACGATTAGGGAAGGGAAGACTGAAGCTTTCTTT. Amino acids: CASSLTIREGKTEAFF.

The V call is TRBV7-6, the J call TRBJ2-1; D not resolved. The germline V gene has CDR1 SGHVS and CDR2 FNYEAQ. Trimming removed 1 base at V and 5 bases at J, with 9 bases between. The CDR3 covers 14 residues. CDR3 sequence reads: CASSLGVGNNEQFF. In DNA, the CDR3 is TGTGCCAGCAGCTTAGGGGTGGGGAACAATGAGCAGTTCTTC.

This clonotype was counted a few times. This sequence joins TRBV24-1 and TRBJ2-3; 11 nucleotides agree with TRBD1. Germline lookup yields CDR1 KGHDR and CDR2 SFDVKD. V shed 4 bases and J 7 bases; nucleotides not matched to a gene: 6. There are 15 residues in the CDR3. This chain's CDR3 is CATSDPGQGAYTQYF. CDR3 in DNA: TGTGCCACCAGTGACCCCGGACAGGGGGCTTATACGCAGTATTTT.